This T cell receptor beta chain is drawn from a study of blood T cells in healthy people across ages. Isolated per sample were at least 6 million PBMCs. Through a sample-barcoded 5' primer and a J-beta primer mix, a second PCR was run for about 6 to 11 cycles. MiXCR was run by TCRdb on the 5' RACE reads, yielding one entry per CDR3 protein. The sample has fewer than 700,000 distinct CDR3 sequences, over 40% seen once. J lost 4 bases, V lost 2 bases, and 6 bases had no gene match. This CDR3 has 16 residues. The germline CDR1 and CDR2 sequences are MNHEY and SVGAGI. This clonotype was counted a few times.

The clonotype was recovered from a man of 80 years or more in good health. The genes are TRBV6-5 and TRBJ2-7; 12 bases match TRBD1. Sequencing was done on a sample of blood. The CDR3 reads CASSYGPGQGAYEQYF. The CDR3 coding sequence is TGTGCCAGCAGTTACGGGCCGGGACAGGGGGCTTACGAGCAGTACTTC.